A selection of T cell receptor beta chains follows, all from one sample in a study of blood T cell repertoires in COVID-19. Generated by immunoSEQ multiplex PCR, the TCRdb table keeps only in-frame clones and is missing some. The sample holds 310,000 or so clones, around 90% seen once. The sample taken for sequencing was peripheral blood. These TCRs come from a woman aged 50 to 60 who had recovered from COVID-19. CDR3s include the opening cysteine and the closing phenylalanine or tryptophan. Each record gives: J gene, V gene, clone size, CDR3 protein. Not every row has a clone size; where given, it reads once, few, many or a size class.

J gene: TRBJ2-1
V gene: TRBV20-1
clone size: .
CDR3 protein: CSARPKGHPFF

J gene: TRBJ2-7
V gene: TRBV29-1
clone size: .
CDR3 protein: CSVLGTGSSSYEQYF

J gene: TRBJ2-2
V gene: TRBV19
clone size: .
CDR3 protein: CASSAQQGSTGELFF

J gene: TRBJ2-1
V gene: TRBV11-2
clone size: .
CDR3 protein: CASSFGKLAGYHNEQFF

J gene: TRBJ2-3
V gene: TRBV18
clone size: .
CDR3 protein: CASSPGTHTDTQYF

J gene: TRBJ2-2
V gene: TRBV3-1/TRBV3-2
clone size: .
CDR3 protein: CASSPRRVNTGELFF

J gene: TRBJ2-5
V gene: TRBV20-1
clone size: .
CDR3 protein: CSADGGETQYF

J gene: TRBJ1-2
V gene: TRBV10-2
clone size: many
CDR3 protein: CASSERGTNYGYTF

J gene: TRBJ1-6
V gene: TRBV5-5
clone size: .
CDR3 protein: CASSGKKGDSPLHF

J gene: TRBJ2-7
V gene: TRBV27
clone size: .
CDR3 protein: CASRVSIGGSYEQYF